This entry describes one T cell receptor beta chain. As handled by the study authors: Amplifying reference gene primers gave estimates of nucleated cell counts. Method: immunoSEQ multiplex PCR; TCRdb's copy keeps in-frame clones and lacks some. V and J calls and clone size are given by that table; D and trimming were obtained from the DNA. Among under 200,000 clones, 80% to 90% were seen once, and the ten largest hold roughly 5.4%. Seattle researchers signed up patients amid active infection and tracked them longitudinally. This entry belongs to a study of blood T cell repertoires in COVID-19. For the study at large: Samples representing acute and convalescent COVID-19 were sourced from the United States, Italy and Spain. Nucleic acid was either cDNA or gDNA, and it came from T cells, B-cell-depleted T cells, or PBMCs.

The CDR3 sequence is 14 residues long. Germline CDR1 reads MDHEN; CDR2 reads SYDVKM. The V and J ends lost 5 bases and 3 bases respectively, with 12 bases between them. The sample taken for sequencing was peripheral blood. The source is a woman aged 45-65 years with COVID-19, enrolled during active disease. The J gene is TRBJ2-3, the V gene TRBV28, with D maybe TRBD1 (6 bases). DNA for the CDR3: TGTGCCAGCAGTCCCCCTCAGGGGACAGATACGCAGTATTTT. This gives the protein CASSPPQGTDTQYF.